The clone carrying this T cell receptor beta chain was counted at least ten times. Its antigen is not identified. The data derive from a study of CD8 T cells in ankylosing spondylitis. The study, taken as a whole, reports: Apparently characteristic of ankylosing spondylitis blood was a TCR beta motif (about 8 highly homologous variants). Matched synovial fluid from ankylosing spondylitis patients was reported to be enriched for disease-linked clones.

Trimming at V came to 1 base and at J to 6 bases, leaving 8 bases not matched to a gene. CDR3 length equals 15 residues. Germline loops: CDR1 SGDLS, CDR2 YYNGEE. TCRdb re-called the 5' RACE reads through MiXCR, storing one row per CDR3 protein. The top ten clones hold approximately 4.3% of a sample with 40,000 or so distinct CDR3 sequences, roughly 2.5% of them seen once. J is TRBJ1-2 and V is TRBV9; TRBD1 matches 8 bases. The receptor was isolated from a male donor with ankylosing spondylitis or in good health (not recorded which). The sample was blood, either unsorted or a sorted T cell fraction (not recorded which). Here the CDR3 reads CASSVSQGAVNGYTF. DNA for the CDR3: TGTGCCAGCAGCGTATCGCAGGGGGCGGTGAATGGCTACACCTTC.